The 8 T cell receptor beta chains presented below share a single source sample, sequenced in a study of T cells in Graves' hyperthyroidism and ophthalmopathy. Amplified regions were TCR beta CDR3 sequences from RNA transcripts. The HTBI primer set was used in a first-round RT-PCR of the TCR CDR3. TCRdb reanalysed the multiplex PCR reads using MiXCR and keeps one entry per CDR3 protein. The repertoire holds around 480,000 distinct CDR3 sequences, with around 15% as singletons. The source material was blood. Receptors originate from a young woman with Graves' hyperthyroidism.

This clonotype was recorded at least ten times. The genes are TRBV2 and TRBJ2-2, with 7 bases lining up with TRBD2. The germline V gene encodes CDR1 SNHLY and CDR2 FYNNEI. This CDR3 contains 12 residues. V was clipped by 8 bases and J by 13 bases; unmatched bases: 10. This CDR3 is CASGRAGGWLFF. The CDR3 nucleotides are TGTGCCAGCGGGCGAGCCGGGGGGTGGCTGTTTTTT. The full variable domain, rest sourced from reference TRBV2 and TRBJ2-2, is EPEVTQTPSHQVTQMGQEVILRCVPISNHLYFYWYRQILGQKVEFLVSFYNNEISEKSEIFDDQFSVERPDGSNFTLKIRSTKLEDSAMYFCASGRAGGWLFFGEGSRLTVL.

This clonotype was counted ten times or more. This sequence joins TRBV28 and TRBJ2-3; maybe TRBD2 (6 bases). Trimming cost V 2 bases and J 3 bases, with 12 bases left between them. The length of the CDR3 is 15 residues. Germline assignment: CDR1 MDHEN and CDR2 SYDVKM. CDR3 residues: CASSLRGKGTDTQYF. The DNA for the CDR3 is TGTGCCAGCAGTTTACGGGGGAAGGGAACAGATACGCAGTATTTT.

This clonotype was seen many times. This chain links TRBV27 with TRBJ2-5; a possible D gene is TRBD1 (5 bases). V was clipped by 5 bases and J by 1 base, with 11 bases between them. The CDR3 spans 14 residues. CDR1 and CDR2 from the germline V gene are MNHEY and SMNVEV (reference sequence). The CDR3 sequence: CASSPGFRQETQYF. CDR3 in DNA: TGTGCCAGCAGTCCAGGGTTTCGCCAAGAGACCCAGTACTTC.

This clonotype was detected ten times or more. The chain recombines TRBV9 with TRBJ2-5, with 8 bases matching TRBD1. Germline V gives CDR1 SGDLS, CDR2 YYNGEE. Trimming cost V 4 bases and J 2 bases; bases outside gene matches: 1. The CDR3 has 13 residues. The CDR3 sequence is CASSQGAQETQYF. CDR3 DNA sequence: TGTGCCAGCAGCCAGGGGGCTCAAGAGACCCAGTACTTC.

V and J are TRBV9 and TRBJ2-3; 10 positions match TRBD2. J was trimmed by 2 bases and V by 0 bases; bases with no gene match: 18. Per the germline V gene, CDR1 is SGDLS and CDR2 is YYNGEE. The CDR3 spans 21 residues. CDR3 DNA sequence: TGTGCCAGCAGCGTAGACCCTCCTTCTAGCGGGAGAAGGTGGGACACAGATACGCAGTATTTT. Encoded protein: CASSVDPPSSGRRWDTDTQYF.

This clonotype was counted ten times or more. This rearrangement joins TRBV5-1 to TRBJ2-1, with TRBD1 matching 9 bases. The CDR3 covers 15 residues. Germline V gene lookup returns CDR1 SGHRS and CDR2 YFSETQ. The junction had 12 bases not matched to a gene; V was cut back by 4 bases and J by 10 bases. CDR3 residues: CASSPTGTGYQEQFF. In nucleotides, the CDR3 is TGCGCCAGCAGCCCCACCGGGACAGGGTATCAGGAGCAGTTCTTC.

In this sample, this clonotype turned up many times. CDR3 DNA: TGTGCCAGCAGATATGGCTCCGGGACAACGAAGGTGTTCTTC. Its translation: CASRYGSGTTKVFF. This sequence joins TRBV27 and TRBJ2-1, with a tentative D call TRBD1 (6 bases). Germline V gives CDR1 MNHEY, CDR2 SMNVEV (reference sequence). The germline V and J ends were trimmed by 6 bases and 15 bases, with 24 bases remaining between them. The CDR3 has 14 amino acids.

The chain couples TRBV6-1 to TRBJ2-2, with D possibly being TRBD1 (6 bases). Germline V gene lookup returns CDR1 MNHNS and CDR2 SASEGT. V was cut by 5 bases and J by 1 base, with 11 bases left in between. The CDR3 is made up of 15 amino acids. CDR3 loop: CASSRTDLNTGELFF. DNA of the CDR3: TGTGCCAGCAGTAGGACAGATCTGAACACCGGGGAGCTGTTTTTT.